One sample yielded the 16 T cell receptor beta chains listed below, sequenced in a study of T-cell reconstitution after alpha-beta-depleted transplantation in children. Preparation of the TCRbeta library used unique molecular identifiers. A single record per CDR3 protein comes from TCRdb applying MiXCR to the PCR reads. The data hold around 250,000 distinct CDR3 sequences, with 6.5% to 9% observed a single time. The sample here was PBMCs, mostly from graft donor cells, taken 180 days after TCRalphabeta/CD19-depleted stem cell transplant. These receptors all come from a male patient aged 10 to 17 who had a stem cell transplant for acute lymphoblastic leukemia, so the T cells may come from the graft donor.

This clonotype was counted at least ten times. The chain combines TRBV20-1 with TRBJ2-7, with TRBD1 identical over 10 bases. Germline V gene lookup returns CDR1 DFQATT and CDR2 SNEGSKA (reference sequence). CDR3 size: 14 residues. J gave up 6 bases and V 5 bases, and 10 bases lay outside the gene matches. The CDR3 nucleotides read TGCAGTGCTGAAAGCCCGGGACAGGGGTTCGAGCAGTACTTC. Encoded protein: CSAESPGQGFEQYF.

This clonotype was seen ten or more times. The chain's CDR3 is CASSRQGIGNTIYF. The CDR3 region has the DNA TGTGCCAGTAGTCGACAGGGGATCGGAAACACCATATATTTT. V usage is TRBV19 and J usage is TRBJ1-3; 8 nucleotides align to TRBD1. The CDR3 loop spans 14 amino acids. The ends lost 5 bases at V and 4 bases at J; junction bases unmatched: 4. Germline CDR1 LNHDA, CDR2 SQIVND (reference sequence).

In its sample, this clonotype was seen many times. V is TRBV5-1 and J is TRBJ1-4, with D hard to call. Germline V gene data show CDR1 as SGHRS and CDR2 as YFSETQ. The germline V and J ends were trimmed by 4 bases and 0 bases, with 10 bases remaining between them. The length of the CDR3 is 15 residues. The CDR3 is CASSPQAATNEKLFF. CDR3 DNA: TGCGCCAGCAGCCCCCAGGCAGCAACTAATGAAAAACTGTTTTTT. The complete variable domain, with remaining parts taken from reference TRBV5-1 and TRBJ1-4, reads KAGVTQTPRYLIKTRGQQVTLSCSPISGHRSVSWYQQTPGQGLQFLFEYFSETQRNKGNFPGRFSGRQFSNSRSEMNVSTLELGDSALYLCASSPQAATNEKLFFGSGTQLSVL.

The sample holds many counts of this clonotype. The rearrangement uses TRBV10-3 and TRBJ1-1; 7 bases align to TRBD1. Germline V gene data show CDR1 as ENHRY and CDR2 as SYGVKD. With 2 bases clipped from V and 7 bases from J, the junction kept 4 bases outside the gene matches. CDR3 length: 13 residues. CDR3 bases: TGTGCCATCAGTGAGCTACAGGGGATTGAAGCTTTCTTT. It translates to CAISELQGIEAFF.

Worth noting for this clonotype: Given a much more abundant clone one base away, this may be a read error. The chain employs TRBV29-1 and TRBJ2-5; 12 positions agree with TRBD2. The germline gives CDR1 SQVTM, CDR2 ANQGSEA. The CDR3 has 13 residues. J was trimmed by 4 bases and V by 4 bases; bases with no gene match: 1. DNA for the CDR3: TGCAGCGTTGGACTAGCGGGGGCAGAGACCCAGTACTTC. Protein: CSVGLAGAETQYF.

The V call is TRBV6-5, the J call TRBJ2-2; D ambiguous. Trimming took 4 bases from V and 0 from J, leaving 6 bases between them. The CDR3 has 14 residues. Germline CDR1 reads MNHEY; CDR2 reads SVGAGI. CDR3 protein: CASSSRPNTGELFF. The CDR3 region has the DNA TGTGCCAGCAGTTCACGGCCGAACACCGGGGAGCTGTTTTTT.

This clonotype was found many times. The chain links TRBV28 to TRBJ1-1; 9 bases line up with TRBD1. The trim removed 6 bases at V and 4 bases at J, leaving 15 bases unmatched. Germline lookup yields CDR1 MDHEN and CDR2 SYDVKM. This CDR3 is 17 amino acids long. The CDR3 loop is CASSATIPGQGSTEAFF. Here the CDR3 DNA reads TGTGCCAGCAGCGCTACTATCCCGGGACAGGGTTCCACTGAAGCTTTCTTT.

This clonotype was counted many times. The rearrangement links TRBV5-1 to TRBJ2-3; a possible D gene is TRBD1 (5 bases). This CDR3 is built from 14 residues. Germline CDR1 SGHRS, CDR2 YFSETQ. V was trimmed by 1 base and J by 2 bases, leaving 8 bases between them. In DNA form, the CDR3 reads TGCGCCAGCAGCTTGCCGACAGCCACAGATACGCAGTATTTT. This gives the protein CASSLPTATDTQYF.

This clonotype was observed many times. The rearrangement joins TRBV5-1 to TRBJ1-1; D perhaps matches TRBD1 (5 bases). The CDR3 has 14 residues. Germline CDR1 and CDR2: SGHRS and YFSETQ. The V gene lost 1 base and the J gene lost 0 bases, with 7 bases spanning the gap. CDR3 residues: CASSLTGMNTEAFF. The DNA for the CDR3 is TGCGCCAGCAGCTTGACAGGTATGAACACTGAAGCTTTCTTT.

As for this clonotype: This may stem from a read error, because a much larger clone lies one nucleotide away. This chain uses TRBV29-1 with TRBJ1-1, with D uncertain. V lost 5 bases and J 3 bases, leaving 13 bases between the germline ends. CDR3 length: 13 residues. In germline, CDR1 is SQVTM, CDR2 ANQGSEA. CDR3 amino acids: CSVCVGMYTEAFF. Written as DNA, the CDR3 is TGCAGCGTTTGCGTTGGTATGTACACTGAAGCTTTCTTT. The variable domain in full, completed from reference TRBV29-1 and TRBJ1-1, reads SAVISQKPSRDICQRGTSLTIQCQVDSQVTMMFWYRQQPGQSLTLIATANQGSEATYESGFVIDKFPISRPNLTFSTLTVSNMSPEDSSIYLCSVCVGMYTEAFFGQGTRLTVV.

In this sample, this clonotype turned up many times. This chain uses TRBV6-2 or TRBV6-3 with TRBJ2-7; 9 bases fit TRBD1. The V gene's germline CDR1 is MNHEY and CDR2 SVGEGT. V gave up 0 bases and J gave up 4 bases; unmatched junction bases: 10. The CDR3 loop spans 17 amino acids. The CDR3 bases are TGTGCCAGCAGTTACTCGACTTCGGACAGGGGAGGATACGAGCAGTACTTC. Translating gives CASSYSTSDRGGYEQYF.

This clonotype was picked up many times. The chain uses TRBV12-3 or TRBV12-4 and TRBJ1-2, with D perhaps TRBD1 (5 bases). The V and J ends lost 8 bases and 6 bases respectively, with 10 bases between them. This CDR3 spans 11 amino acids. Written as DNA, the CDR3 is TGTGCCAGCGAGGGGAGAGATGGCTACACCTTC. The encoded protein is CASEGRDGYTF.

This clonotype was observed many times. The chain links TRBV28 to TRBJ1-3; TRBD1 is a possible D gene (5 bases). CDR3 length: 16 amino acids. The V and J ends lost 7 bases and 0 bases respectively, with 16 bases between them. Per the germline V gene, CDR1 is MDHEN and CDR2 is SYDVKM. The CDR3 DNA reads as TGTGCCAGCACCGATCCGGGACGGTTCTCTGGAAACACCATATATTTT. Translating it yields CASTDPGRFSGNTIYF.

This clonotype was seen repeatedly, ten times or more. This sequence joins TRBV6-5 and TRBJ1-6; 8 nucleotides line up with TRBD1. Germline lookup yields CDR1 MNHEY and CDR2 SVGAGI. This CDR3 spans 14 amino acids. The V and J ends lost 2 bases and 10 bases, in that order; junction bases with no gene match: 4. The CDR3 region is CASSYPGGGSPLHF. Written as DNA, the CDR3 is TGTGCCAGCAGTTACCCAGGGGGCGGATCACCCCTCCACTTT.

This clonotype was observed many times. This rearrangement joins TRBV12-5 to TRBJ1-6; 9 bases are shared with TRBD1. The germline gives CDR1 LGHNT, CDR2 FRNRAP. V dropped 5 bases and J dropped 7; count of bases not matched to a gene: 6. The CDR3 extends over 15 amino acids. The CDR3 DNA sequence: TGTGCTAGTGGTCGGAGGACAGGGGAAAATTCACCCCTCCACTTT. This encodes CASGRRTGENSPLHF.

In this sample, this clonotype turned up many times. The CDR3, as DNA: TGTGCCAGCAGTCTCAGTCTCCCAGATACGCAGTATTTT. It is translated as CASSLSLPDTQYF. V usage is TRBV6-1 and J usage is TRBJ2-3; D not resolved. CDR3 length equals 13 residues. V was pared by 5 bases and J by 4 bases, with 10 bases between. Germline V gene lookup returns CDR1 MNHNS and CDR2 SASEGT.